Listed below are T cell receptor beta chains from one sample, sequenced in a study of graft-versus-host responses after intestinal transplantation. The assay was immunoSEQ multiplex PCR, and TCRdb's table has in-frame clones only and misses some. The table has 25,000 to 30,000 clones, around 80% seen once. The sample was ileum tissue, taken 98 days after intestinal transplantation. The origin of the receptors is a human patient who received an intestinal transplant, so some T cells may come from the graft donor. Both conserved end residues are part of each CDR3. D genes are given only for firm matches. Clone sizes are given selectively: once, few, many, or a class where the clone is expanded.

clone_size,v_call,j_call,cdr3_length,d_call,cdr3_aa,cdr3_nt
once,TRBV29-1,TRBJ2-7,12,TRBD1,CSVTIQGYEQYF,TGCAGCGTTACGATACAGGGGTACGAGCAGTACTTC
NA,TRBV7-9,TRBJ1-1,17,NA,CASSLVSAAEENTEAFF,TGTGCCAGCAGCTTAGTTTCGGCAGCTGAAGAGAACACTGAAGCTTTCTTT
NA,TRBV12-5,TRBJ1-5,16,NA,CASGLGGAGSNQPQHF,TGTGCTAGTGGTTTGGGGGGGGCCGGGAGCAATCAGCCCCAGCATTTT
medium-sized,TRBV28,TRBJ2-7,12,NA,CASSLGVFEQYF,TGTGCCAGCAGTTTGGGTGTTTTCGAGCAGTACTTC
once,TRBV6-5,TRBJ1-4,14,TRBD1,CASSPDRANEKLFF,TGTGCCAGCAGCCCCGACAGGGCAAATGAAAAACTGTTTTTT
NA,TRBV10-1,TRBJ1-1,15,NA,CASSEILSGRAEAFF,TGCGCCAGCAGTGAGATCCTCTCGGGTAGGGCTGAAGCTTTCTTT
NA,TRBV19,TRBJ1-6,15,TRBD1,CASSIFGTVNSPLHF,TGTGCCAGTAGTATCTTCGGGACAGTCAATTCACCCCTCCACTTT
once,TRBV13,TRBJ2-2,13,NA,CASSLGQVGELFF,TGTGCCAGCAGCTTAGGCCAGGTCGGGGAGCTGTTTTTT
NA,TRBV5-1,TRBJ2-4,16,TRBD2,CASSRASGGPISIQYF,TGCGCCAGCAGTAGGGCTAGCGGGGGTCCCATAAGCATTCAGTACTTC
NA,TRBV7-9,TRBJ2-3,14,TRBD2,CASSMGGGTDTQYF,TGTGCCAGCAGTATGGGAGGGGGCACAGATACGCAGTATTTT
NA,TRBV19,TRBJ1-3,15,NA,CASVTVPRSGNTIYF,TGTGCCAGCGTGACAGTGCCGAGATCTGGAAACACCATATATTTT
NA,TRBV6-5,TRBJ2-7,16,NA,CASSYRGWQGLREQYF,TGTGCCAGCAGTTACAGGGGGTGGCAGGGGTTGAGGGAGCAGTACTTC
few,TRBV7-9,TRBJ2-7,11,NA,CASSLGPAQYF,TGTGCCAGCAGCTTAGGCCCAGCCCAGTACTTC
once,TRBV10-1,TRBJ1-4,15,NA,CASSESDINHEKLFF,TGCGCCAGCAGTGAGTCGGACATTAATCATGAAAAACTGTTTTTT
NA,TRBV6-1,TRBJ1-1,14,NA,CASSENLWGAEAFF,TGTGCCAGCAGTGAAAATCTGTGGGGGGCTGAAGCTTTCTTT
NA,TRBV6-6,TRBJ2-1,15,TRBD2,CASSFAGGPNNEQFF,TGTGCCAGCAGTTTTGCGGGGGGGCCTAACAATGAGCAGTTCTTC
NA,TRBV2,TRBJ2-7,14,NA,CASSELFILYEQYF,TGTGCCAGCAGTGAATTGTTTATCCTCTACGAGCAGTACTTC
NA,TRBV11-2,TRBJ2-5,14,NA,CASSSHGSVETQYF,TGTGCCAGCAGCTCCCACGGCTCCGTGGAGACCCAGTACTTC
NA,TRBV5-8,TRBJ2-7,10,NA,CASSFYEQYF,TGTGCCAGCAGCTTTTACGAGCAGTACTTC
NA,TRBV4-2,TRBJ2-3,19,TRBD2,CASSPPRSGGPTSTDTQYF,TGTGCCAGCAGCCCGCCGAGATCGGGGGGACCTACGAGCACAGATACGCAGTATTTT
once,TRBV20-1,TRBJ2-5,10,NA,CSAGEETQYF,TGCAGTGCGGGAGAAGAGACCCAGTACTTC
NA,TRBV29-1,TRBJ2-7,12,NA,CSVRTLSYEQYF,TGCAGCGTTCGCACCCTCTCCTACGAGCAGTACTTC
NA,TRBV9,TRBJ2-3,16,TRBD2,CASSVSGGASSDTQYF,TGTGCCAGCAGCGTTAGCGGGGGGGCGTCTTCAGATACGCAGTATTTT
few,TRBV7-2,TRBJ1-4,15,NA,CASSLGGEGGEKLFF,TGTGCCAGCAGCTTAGGGGGGGAGGGTGGTGAAAAACTGTTTTTT
NA,TRBV4-1,TRBJ1-5,17,NA,CASSPSNRAGGNQPQHF,TGCGCCAGCAGCCCCAGTAACAGGGCCGGGGGTAATCAGCCCCAGCATTTT
NA,TRBV10-1,TRBJ2-2,15,TRBD1,CASSWDRGPTGELFF,TGCGCCAGCAGTTGGGACAGGGGGCCCACCGGGGAGCTGTTTTTT
NA,TRBV4-1,TRBJ2-2,14,TRBD1,CASSQTGGSGELFF,TGCGCCAGCAGCCAAACAGGGGGATCCGGGGAGCTGTTTTTT
NA,TRBV7-3,TRBJ2-2,16,TRBD2,CASSLLAGGPTGELFF,TGTGCCAGCAGCCTACTAGCGGGGGGCCCCACCGGGGAGCTGTTTTTT
few,TRBV10-3,TRBJ1-2,13,NA,CAIKVSGHYGYTF,TGTGCCATCAAGGTGTCGGGACACTATGGCTACACCTTC
NA,TRBV4-2,TRBJ2-1,16,NA,CASSQGYGGLNNEQFF,TGTGCCAGCAGCCAAGGGTACGGGGGGCTGAACAATGAGCAGTTCTTC
NA,TRBV4-1,TRBJ1-4,14,TRBD1,CASSRTGTSKKLFF,TGCGCCAGCAGCCGGACAGGGACGTCGAAAAAACTGTTTTTT
once,TRBV30,TRBJ1-2,18,NA,CAWSAVKLYPWANYGYTF,TGTGCCTGGAGCGCCGTGAAGCTTTACCCCTGGGCTAACTATGGCTACACCTTC
few,TRBV28,TRBJ2-5,15,NA,CASIGGYSGEETQYF,TGTGCCAGCATCGGGGGCTACAGTGGGGAGGAGACCCAGTACTTC
NA,TRBV5-6,TRBJ2-4,16,NA,CASSLALGLAKNIQYF,TGTGCCAGCAGCTTGGCCTTGGGGCTAGCCAAAAACATTCAGTACTTC
few,TRBV5-8,TRBJ2-7,15,TRBD1,CASSPSDRAAYEQYF,TGTGCCAGCAGCCCGTCGGACAGGGCTGCCTACGAGCAGTACTTC
NA,TRBV14,TRBJ2-3,15,TRBD2,CASSQTSVRTDTQYF,TGTGCCAGCAGCCAGACTAGCGTACGGACAGATACGCAGTATTTT
NA,TRBV29-1,TRBJ2-7,14,TRBD2,CSVSGGSGGQEQYF,TGCAGCGTCTCAGGTGGGAGCGGGGGGCAAGAGCAGTACTTC